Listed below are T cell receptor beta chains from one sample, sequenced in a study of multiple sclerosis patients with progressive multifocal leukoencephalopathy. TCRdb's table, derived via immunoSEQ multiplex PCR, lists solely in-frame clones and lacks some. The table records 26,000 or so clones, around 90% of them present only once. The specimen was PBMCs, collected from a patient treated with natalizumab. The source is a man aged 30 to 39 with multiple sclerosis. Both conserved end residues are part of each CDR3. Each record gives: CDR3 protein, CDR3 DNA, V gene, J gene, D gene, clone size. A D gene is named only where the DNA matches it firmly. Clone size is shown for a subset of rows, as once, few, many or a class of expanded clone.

cdr3_aa: CASSGGGAVNEQFF
cdr3_nt: TGTGCCAGCAGCGGCGGCGGAGCAGTGAATGAGCAGTTCTTC
v_call: TRBV6-1
j_call: TRBJ2-1
d_call: NA
clone_size: NA

cdr3_aa: CASSPQGYEQFF
cdr3_nt: TGTGCCAGCTCACCTCAGGGGTATGAGCAGTTCTTC
v_call: TRBV18
j_call: TRBJ2-1
d_call: NA
clone_size: NA

cdr3_aa: CASSELAVNTGELFF
cdr3_nt: TGTGCCAGCAGTGAGCTAGCGGTTAACACCGGGGAGCTGTTTTTT
v_call: TRBV6-1
j_call: TRBJ2-2
d_call: TRBD2
clone_size: NA

cdr3_aa: CASSPGPGARNEQFF
cdr3_nt: TGTGCCAGCTCACCAGGACCGGGGGCTCGCAATGAGCAGTTCTTC
v_call: TRBV18
j_call: TRBJ2-1
d_call: NA
clone_size: NA

cdr3_aa: CATSSPYRTGDYGYTF
cdr3_nt: TGTGCCACCAGCAGCCCCTACAGGACAGGGGACTATGGCTACACCTTC
v_call: TRBV15
j_call: TRBJ1-2
d_call: TRBD1
clone_size: NA

cdr3_aa: CASSQDLGQGSYGYTF
cdr3_nt: TGCGCCAGCAGCCAAGACCTAGGACAGGGCTCCTATGGCTACACCTTC
v_call: TRBV4-1
j_call: TRBJ1-2
d_call: TRBD1
clone_size: NA

cdr3_aa: CASSMGLLGEQYF
cdr3_nt: TGTGCCAGCAGCATGGGACTTCTAGGCGAGCAGTACTTC
v_call: TRBV5-6
j_call: TRBJ2-7
d_call: NA
clone_size: NA

cdr3_aa: CASSPDPYNEQFF
cdr3_nt: TGTGCCAGCAGCCCTGACCCGTACAATGAGCAGTTCTTC
v_call: TRBV6-5
j_call: TRBJ2-1
d_call: NA
clone_size: NA

cdr3_aa: CASSWWQSQETQYF
cdr3_nt: TGTGCCAGCAGCTGGTGGCAGTCCCAAGAGACCCAGTACTTC
v_call: TRBV7-2
j_call: TRBJ2-5
d_call: NA
clone_size: NA

cdr3_aa: CASSWDFTGELFF
cdr3_nt: TGTGCCAGCAGCTGGGACTTCACCGGGGAGCTGTTTTTT
v_call: TRBV5-6
j_call: TRBJ2-2
d_call: NA
clone_size: NA

cdr3_aa: CASSNNRTAKNIQYF
cdr3_nt: TGTGCCAGCAGCAACAACAGGACCGCCAAAAACATTCAGTACTTC
v_call: TRBV7-9
j_call: TRBJ2-4
d_call: NA
clone_size: NA

cdr3_aa: CASSTLDRDRIYEQYF
cdr3_nt: TGTGCCAGTAGTACCCTCGACCGGGACAGGATATACGAGCAGTACTTC
v_call: TRBV19
j_call: TRBJ2-7
d_call: TRBD1
clone_size: NA

cdr3_aa: CASSLGSGRQETQYF
cdr3_nt: TGTGCCAGCAGCTTAGGTAGCGGGAGACAAGAGACCCAGTACTTC
v_call: TRBV7-6
j_call: TRBJ2-5
d_call: TRBD2
clone_size: NA

cdr3_aa: CASSQDGGSGELFF
cdr3_nt: TGCGCCAGCAGCCAAGACGGGGGGTCCGGGGAGCTGTTTTTT
v_call: TRBV4-3
j_call: TRBJ2-2
d_call: TRBD2
clone_size: few

cdr3_aa: CASSLYTGSKNTGELFF
cdr3_nt: TGTGCCAGCAGCTTATATACAGGGAGCAAGAACACCGGGGAGCTGTTTTTT
v_call: TRBV5-6
j_call: TRBJ2-2
d_call: NA
clone_size: NA

cdr3_aa: CASSFLGGNQPQHF
cdr3_nt: TGTGCCAGCAGTTTCCTTGGGGGAAATCAGCCCCAGCATTTT
v_call: TRBV27
j_call: TRBJ1-5
d_call: NA
clone_size: NA

cdr3_aa: CASRGSGQANSPLHF
cdr3_nt: TGTGCCAGCAGAGGGTCGGGACAGGCTAATTCACCCCTCCACTTT
v_call: TRBV6-1
j_call: TRBJ1-6
d_call: TRBD1
clone_size: NA

cdr3_aa: CASSPDNNYGYTF
cdr3_nt: TGTGCCAGCTCACCTGACAACAACTATGGCTACACCTTC
v_call: TRBV18
j_call: TRBJ1-2
d_call: NA
clone_size: NA

cdr3_aa: CASSLGRNNEQFF
cdr3_nt: TGCGCCAGCAGCTTGGGGAGAAATAATGAGCAGTTCTTC
v_call: TRBV5-1
j_call: TRBJ2-1
d_call: NA
clone_size: NA

cdr3_aa: CASSVQGNTEAFF
cdr3_nt: TGTGCCAGCAGCGTACAGGGAAACACTGAAGCTTTCTTT
v_call: TRBV9
j_call: TRBJ1-1
d_call: NA
clone_size: NA

cdr3_aa: CSTGAAPEAFF
cdr3_nt: TGCAGCACCGGAGCGGCGCCAGAAGCTTTCTTT
v_call: TRBV29-1
j_call: TRBJ1-1
d_call: NA
clone_size: few

cdr3_aa: CASMGSTDTQYF
cdr3_nt: TGCGCCAGCATGGGAAGCACAGATACGCAGTATTTT
v_call: TRBV5-1
j_call: TRBJ2-3
d_call: NA
clone_size: NA

cdr3_aa: CASSLGRVYEQYF
cdr3_nt: TGTGCCAGCAGCTTAGGTCGGGTCTACGAGCAGTACTTC
v_call: TRBV13
j_call: TRBJ2-7
d_call: NA
clone_size: NA

cdr3_aa: CASSADNSPLHF
cdr3_nt: TGTGCCAGCAGCGCAGATAATTCACCCCTCCACTTT
v_call: TRBV9
j_call: TRBJ1-6
d_call: NA
clone_size: NA

cdr3_aa: CASKEDRNPLPQYF
cdr3_nt: TGTGCCAGCAAGGAGGACAGGAACCCTTTGCCGCAGTATTTT
v_call: TRBV2
j_call: TRBJ2-3
d_call: TRBD1
clone_size: NA

cdr3_aa: CASSALLEGETQYF
cdr3_nt: TGTGCCAGCAGTGCCCTACTGGAAGGGGAGACCCAGTACTTC
v_call: TRBV27
j_call: TRBJ2-5
d_call: NA
clone_size: NA

cdr3_aa: CASSIGTAPFSGANVLTF
cdr3_nt: TGCGCCAGCAGCATCGGGACAGCCCCGTTCTCTGGGGCCAACGTCCTGACTTTC
v_call: TRBV7-6
j_call: TRBJ2-6
d_call: TRBD1
clone_size: NA

cdr3_aa: CASSADRFSYEQYF
cdr3_nt: TGTGCCAGCAGCGCGGACAGGTTCTCCTACGAGCAGTACTTC
v_call: TRBV9
j_call: TRBJ2-7
d_call: TRBD1
clone_size: NA

cdr3_aa: CASSTGKWEGTQYF
cdr3_nt: TGTGCCAGCAGTACAGGGAAGTGGGAGGGGACCCAGTACTTC
v_call: TRBV11-3
j_call: TRBJ2-5
d_call: NA
clone_size: NA

cdr3_aa: CSVFRRNTEAFF
cdr3_nt: TGCAGCGTCTTCAGGCGGAACACTGAAGCTTTCTTT
v_call: TRBV29-1
j_call: TRBJ1-1
d_call: NA
clone_size: once

cdr3_aa: CASSPGQGAGELFF
cdr3_nt: TGTGCCAGCAGTCCGGGACAGGGGGCCGGGGAGCTGTTTTTT
v_call: TRBV6-1
j_call: TRBJ2-2
d_call: TRBD1
clone_size: few

cdr3_aa: CASSRGGMRRDTQYF
cdr3_nt: TGTGCCAGCAGCCGCGGGGGAATGCGGAGAGATACGCAGTATTTT
v_call: TRBV11-2
j_call: TRBJ2-3
d_call: TRBD2
clone_size: once

cdr3_aa: CASSYPGQGDEKLFF
cdr3_nt: TGTGCCAGCAGCTATCCGGGACAGGGGGATGAAAAACTGTTTTTT
v_call: TRBV13
j_call: TRBJ1-4
d_call: TRBD1
clone_size: NA

cdr3_aa: CASSLLRDTQYF
cdr3_nt: TGTGCCAGCAGCTTGTTGAGGGATACGCAGTATTTT
v_call: TRBV5-4
j_call: TRBJ2-3
d_call: NA
clone_size: NA

cdr3_aa: CASSVVMRGNGYTF
cdr3_nt: TGTGCCAGCAGTGTCGTCATGAGGGGTAACGGCTACACCTTC
v_call: TRBV2
j_call: TRBJ1-2
d_call: NA
clone_size: NA

cdr3_aa: CASRVEREDPYEQYF
cdr3_nt: TGTGCCAGCAGGGTTGAGCGGGAGGACCCCTACGAGCAGTACTTC
v_call: TRBV2
j_call: TRBJ2-7
d_call: TRBD2
clone_size: once

cdr3_aa: CASSPREADTQYF
cdr3_nt: TGTGCCAGCTCGCCGCGTGAGGCGGATACGCAGTATTTT
v_call: TRBV18
j_call: TRBJ2-3
d_call: NA
clone_size: NA

cdr3_aa: CSAPGGRRYNEQFF
cdr3_nt: TGCAGCGCCCCTGGGGGGCGGCGATACAATGAGCAGTTCTTC
v_call: TRBV29-1
j_call: TRBJ2-1
d_call: NA
clone_size: NA

cdr3_aa: CASSHDFGGNQPQHF
cdr3_nt: TGCGCCAGCAGCCACGACTTCGGGGGGAATCAGCCCCAGCATTTT
v_call: TRBV4-3
j_call: TRBJ1-5
d_call: NA
clone_size: NA

cdr3_aa: CASTGGGLETQYF
cdr3_nt: TGTGCCAGCACCGGGGGCGGATTGGAGACCCAGTACTTC
v_call: TRBV6-5
j_call: TRBJ2-5
d_call: NA
clone_size: NA

cdr3_aa: CASSLVWDRGRGEQFF
cdr3_nt: TGCGCCAGCAGCTTGGTATGGGACAGGGGTAGGGGTGAGCAGTTCTTC
v_call: TRBV5-1
j_call: TRBJ2-1
d_call: TRBD1
clone_size: NA

cdr3_aa: CASSPRAAGTQPQHF
cdr3_nt: TGTGCCAGCTCACCACGAGCAGCAGGTACCCAGCCCCAGCATTTT
v_call: TRBV18
j_call: TRBJ1-5
d_call: NA
clone_size: NA

cdr3_aa: CASTEQGKKDIQYF
cdr3_nt: TGTGCCAGCACTGAACAGGGGAAAAAGGACATTCAGTACTTC
v_call: TRBV28
j_call: TRBJ2-4
d_call: TRBD1
clone_size: NA

cdr3_aa: CAAKATGELFF
cdr3_nt: TGTGCCGCTAAGGCGACCGGGGAGCTGTTTTTT
v_call: TRBV7-9
j_call: TRBJ2-2
d_call: NA
clone_size: NA